Here is one TCR beta chain with its context. Under the authors' procedure: Quantification of nucleated cells was approximated via reference gene primer amplification. Sequenced by immunoSEQ multiplex PCR; TCRdb stores in-frame clones only, minus some. That table supplies the V and J calls and clone size; D and trimming were determined from the DNA. The table has about 87,000 clones, roughly 86% seen once; the top ten hold more than 4%. The CDR3 length is 15 residues. Germline-derived CDR1 and CDR2 are LNHDA and SQIVND (reference sequence). V dropped 9 bases and J dropped 2; count of bases not matched to a gene: 11. The sample is drawn from a study of blood T cell repertoires in COVID-19. Study summary: The samples span acute and convalescent COVID-19 from the United States, Italy and Spain.

The source of this sequence is a man between 40 and 49 years old with acute or convalescent COVID-19. The J gene is TRBJ2-3, the V gene TRBV19, with 7 bases fitting TRBD1. Sequences were obtained from peripheral blood. CDR3 in DNA: TGTGCCAGACCACCTCGGGACAGAAACACAGATACGCAGTATTTT. As protein: CARPPRDRNTDTQYF.